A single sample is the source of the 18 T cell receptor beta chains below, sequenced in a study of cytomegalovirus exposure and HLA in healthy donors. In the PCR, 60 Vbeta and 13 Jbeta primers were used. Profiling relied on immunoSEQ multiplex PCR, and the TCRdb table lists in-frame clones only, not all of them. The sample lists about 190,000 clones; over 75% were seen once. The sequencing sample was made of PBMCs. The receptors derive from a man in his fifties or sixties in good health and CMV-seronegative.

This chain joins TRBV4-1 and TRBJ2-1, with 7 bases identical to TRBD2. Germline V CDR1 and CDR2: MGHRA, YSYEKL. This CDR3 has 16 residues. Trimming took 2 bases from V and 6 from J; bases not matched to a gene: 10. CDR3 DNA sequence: TGCGCCAGCAGCCAACCCTGGACTAGGCATGGCAATGAGCAGTTCTTC. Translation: CASSQPWTRHGNEQFF.

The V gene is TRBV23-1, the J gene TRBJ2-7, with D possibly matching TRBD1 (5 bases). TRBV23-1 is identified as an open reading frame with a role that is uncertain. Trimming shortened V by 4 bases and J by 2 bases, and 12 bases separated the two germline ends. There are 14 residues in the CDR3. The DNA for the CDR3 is TGCGCCAGCAGTCTGTCAGGGCCCCCCTACGAGCAGTACTTC. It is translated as CASSLSGPPYEQYF.

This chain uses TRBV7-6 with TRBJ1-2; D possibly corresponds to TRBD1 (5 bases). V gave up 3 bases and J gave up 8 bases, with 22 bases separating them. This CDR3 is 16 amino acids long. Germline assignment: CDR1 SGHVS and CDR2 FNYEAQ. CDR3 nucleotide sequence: TGTGCCAGCAGCTTCCTACCCTTGGGGGGAGAGCGGGGCTACACCTTC. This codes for CASSFLPLGGERGYTF.

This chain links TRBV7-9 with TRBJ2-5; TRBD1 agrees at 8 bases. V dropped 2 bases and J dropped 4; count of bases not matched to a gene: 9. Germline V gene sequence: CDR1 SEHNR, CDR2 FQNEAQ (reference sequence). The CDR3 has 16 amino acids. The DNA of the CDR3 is TGTGCCAGCAGCTTACCGGGCAGGGGGCAGAGAGAGACCCAGTACTTC. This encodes CASSLPGRGQRETQYF.

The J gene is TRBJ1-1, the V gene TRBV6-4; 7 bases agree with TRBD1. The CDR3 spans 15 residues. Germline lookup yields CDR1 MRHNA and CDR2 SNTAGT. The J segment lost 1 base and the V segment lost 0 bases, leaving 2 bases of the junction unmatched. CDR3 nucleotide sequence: TGTGCCAGCAGTGACTCGGACAGGCCGAACACTGAAGCTTTCTTT. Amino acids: CASSDSDRPNTEAFF.

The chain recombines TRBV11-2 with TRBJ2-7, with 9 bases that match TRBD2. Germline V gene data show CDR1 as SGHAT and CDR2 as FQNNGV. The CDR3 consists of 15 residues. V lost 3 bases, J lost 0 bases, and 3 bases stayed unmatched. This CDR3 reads CASSLGGGVSYEQYF. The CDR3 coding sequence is TGTGCCAGCAGCTTGGGCGGGGGGGTCTCCTACGAGCAGTACTTC.

The CDR3 region is CSVERDRGLSGYTF. DNA of the CDR3: TGCAGCGTTGAGAGGGACAGGGGGCTTAGTGGCTACACCTTC. J is TRBJ1-2 and V is TRBV29-1, with 12 bases identical to TRBD1. The J segment lost 7 bases and the V segment lost 3 bases, leaving 6 bases of the junction unmatched. The germline CDR1 and CDR2 sequences are SQVTM and ANQGSEA. The CDR3 runs 14 residues.

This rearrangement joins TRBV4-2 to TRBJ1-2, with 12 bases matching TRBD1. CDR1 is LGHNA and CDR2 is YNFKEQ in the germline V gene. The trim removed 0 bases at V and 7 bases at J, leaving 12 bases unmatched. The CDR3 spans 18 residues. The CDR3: CASSQEGDAGQGASGYTF. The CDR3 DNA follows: TGTGCCAGCAGCCAAGAAGGGGATGCGGGACAGGGGGCGAGTGGCTACACCTTC.

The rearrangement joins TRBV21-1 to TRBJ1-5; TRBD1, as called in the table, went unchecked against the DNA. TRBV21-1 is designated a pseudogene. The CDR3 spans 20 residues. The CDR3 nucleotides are TGTGCCAGCAGCACCCTTCGAAACAGGGGCCGGACGTATAGCAATCAGCCCCAGCATTTT. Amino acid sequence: CASSTLRNRGRTYSNQPQHF.

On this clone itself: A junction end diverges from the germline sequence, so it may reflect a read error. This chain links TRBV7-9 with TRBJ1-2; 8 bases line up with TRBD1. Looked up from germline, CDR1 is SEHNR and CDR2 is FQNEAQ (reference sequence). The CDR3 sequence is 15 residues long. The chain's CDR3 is CSSSQPDRVSYGYTF. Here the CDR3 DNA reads TGTTCCAGCAGCCAACCGGACAGGGTTTCCTATGGCTACACCTTC.

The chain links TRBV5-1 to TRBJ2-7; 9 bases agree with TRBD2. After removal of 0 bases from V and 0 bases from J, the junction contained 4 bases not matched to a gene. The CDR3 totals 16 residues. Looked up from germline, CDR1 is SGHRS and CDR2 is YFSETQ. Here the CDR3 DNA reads TGCGCCAGCAGCTTGGCCGGGACTAGCAACTCCTACGAGCAGTACTTC. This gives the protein CASSLAGTSNSYEQYF.

DNA for the CDR3: TGCGCCAGCAGTTCCGGACTATCCTCCTGGGTGGATACGCAGTATTTT. This codes for CASSSGLSSWVDTQYF. The chain has TRBV10-1 and TRBJ2-3, with D tentatively TRBD2 (6 bases). CDR1 is WNHNN, CDR2 SYGVQD, per germline (reference sequence). CDR3 length: 16 residues. Trimming removed 5 bases at V and 6 bases at J, with 21 bases between.

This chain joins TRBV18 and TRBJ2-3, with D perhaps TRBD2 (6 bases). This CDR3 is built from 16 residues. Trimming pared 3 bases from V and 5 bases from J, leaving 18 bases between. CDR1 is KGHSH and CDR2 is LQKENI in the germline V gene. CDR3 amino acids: CASSPYGAGGGDTQYF. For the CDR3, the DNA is TGTGCCAGCTCACCTTACGGGGCCGGGGGAGGAGATACGCAGTATTTT. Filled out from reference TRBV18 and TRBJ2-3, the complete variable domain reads NAGVMQNPRHLVRRRGQEARLRCSPMKGHSHVYWYRQLPEEGLKFMVYLQKENIIDESGMPKERFSAEFPKEGPSILRIQQVVRGDSAAYFCASSPYGAGGGDTQYFGPGTRLTVL.

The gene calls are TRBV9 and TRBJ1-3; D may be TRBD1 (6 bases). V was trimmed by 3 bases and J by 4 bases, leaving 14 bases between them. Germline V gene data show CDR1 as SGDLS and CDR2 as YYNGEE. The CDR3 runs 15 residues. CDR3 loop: CASSATGHGGNTIYF. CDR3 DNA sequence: TGTGCCAGCAGCGCCACGGGACACGGAGGAAACACCATATATTTT.

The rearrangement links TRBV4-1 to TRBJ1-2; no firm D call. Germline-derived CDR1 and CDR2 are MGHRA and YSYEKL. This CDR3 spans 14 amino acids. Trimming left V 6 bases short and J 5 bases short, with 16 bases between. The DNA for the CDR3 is TGCGCCAGCAGTCTCTCGGCAGACTCGTATGGCTACACCTTC. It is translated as CASSLSADSYGYTF.

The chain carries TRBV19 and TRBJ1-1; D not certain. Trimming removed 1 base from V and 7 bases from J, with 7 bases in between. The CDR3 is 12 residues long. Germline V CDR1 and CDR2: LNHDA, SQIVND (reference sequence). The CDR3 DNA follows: TGTGCCAGTAGTATAGTGGGCCTTGAAGCTTTCTTT. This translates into CASSIVGLEAFF.

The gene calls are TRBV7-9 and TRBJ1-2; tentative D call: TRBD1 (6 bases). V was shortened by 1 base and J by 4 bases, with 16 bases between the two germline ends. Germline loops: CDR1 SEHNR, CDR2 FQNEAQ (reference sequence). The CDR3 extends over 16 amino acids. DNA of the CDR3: TGTGCCAGCAGCTTAGTAGGACAGAATTCGGTCTATGGCTACACCTTC. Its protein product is CASSLVGQNSVYGYTF.

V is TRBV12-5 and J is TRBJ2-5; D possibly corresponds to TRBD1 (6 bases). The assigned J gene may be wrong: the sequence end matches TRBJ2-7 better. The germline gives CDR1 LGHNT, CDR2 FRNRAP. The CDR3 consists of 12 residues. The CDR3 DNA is TGTGCTAGTGGTTTGTCAGGGGTCGAGCAGTACTTC. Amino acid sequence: CASGLSGVEQYF.